This is a list of T cell receptor beta chains from one sample in a study of beta chain features in type 1 diabetes. Profiling relied on immunoSEQ multiplex PCR, and the TCRdb table lists in-frame clones only, not all of them. The repertoire includes 400,000 to 600,000 clones, roughly 30% of them detected once, and around 0.065% sits in the top ten. Input material: naive CD4+ T cells from blood. The receptors derive from a man in his late teens or twenties in good health. CDR3s include the opening cysteine and the closing phenylalanine or tryptophan. The D gene is left open where the match is weak. Clone size appears in some rows only: once, few, many, or a class for an expanded clone.

cdr3_aa cdr3_nt d_call v_call clone_size j_call
CASSAPPGLHF TGTGCCAGCAGCGCACCTCCGGGACTACACTTC TRBD2 TRBV7-9 - TRBJ2-7
CASSQDHLAEREQYF TGCGCCAGCAGCCAAGATCACCTAGCGGAACGCGAGCAGTACTTC TRBD2 TRBV4-1 - TRBJ2-7
CASSLSGTRSTDTQYF TGTGCCAGCAGCTTGTCCGGGACAAGGAGTACAGATACGCAGTATTTT - TRBV5-4 few TRBJ2-3
CASSHPDSKEKLFF TGTGCCAGCAGTCACCCAGACAGTAAAGAAAAACTGTTTTTT - TRBV25-1 - TRBJ1-4
CSVEDGVRQEDSYEQYF TGCAGCGTTGAAGATGGCGTGAGGCAGGAAGATTCCTACGAGCAGTACTTC - TRBV29-1 once TRBJ2-7
CAISDWGEISYEQYF TGTGCCATCAGTGATTGGGGGGAGATATCCTACGAGCAGTACTTC - TRBV10-3 few TRBJ2-7
CASSALSVMSSYNEQFF TGTGCCAGCAGTGCCTTAAGTGTGATGAGCTCCTACAATGAGCAGTTCTTC - TRBV27 - TRBJ2-1
CASSGADREGETQYF TGTGCCAGCAGTGGGGCGGACAGGGAGGGGGAGACCCAGTACTTC - TRBV2 - TRBJ2-5
CASSASGNTDTQYF TGTGCCAGCAGTGCTAGCGGGAACACAGATACGCAGTATTTT TRBD2 TRBV6-6 once TRBJ2-3
CASSRTSFQYEQYF TGTGCCAGCAGCCGGACTAGCTTTCAGTACGAGCAGTACTTC TRBD2 TRBV7-2 few TRBJ2-7